This T cell receptor beta chain was sequenced for a study of T cells in Graves' hyperthyroidism and ophthalmopathy. Whole-study context: The authors collected peripheral blood at initial diagnosis, before any treatment.

Germline CDR1 DFQATT, CDR2 SNEGSKA (reference sequence). This CDR3 comprises 16 residues. Trimming left V 2 bases short and J 0 bases short, with 15 bases between. This clonotype was counted at least ten times. From RNA transcripts, TCR beta CDR3 regions were amplified. The HTBI primer set drove a first-round RT-PCR of the TCR CDR3. TCRdb independently ran MiXCR on the multiplex PCR reads; one entry per CDR3 protein. Here the sample spans about 300,000 distinct CDR3 sequences, under 30% being singletons. This receptor was obtained from a man in his forties with Graves' hyperthyroidism that later progressed to Graves' ophthalmopathy. Sequences were obtained from blood. V gene TRBV20-1 combines with J gene TRBJ2-3; a weak D match, TRBD2 (6 bases). CDR3: CSARQPPGLSTDTQYF. DNA of the CDR3: TGCAGTGCTAGACAGCCACCGGGACTCAGCACAGATACGCAGTATTTT.